The sequence of this TCR beta chain was determined in a study of cytomegalovirus exposure and HLA in healthy donors. Study context: The Caucasian-associated ancestry cluster held roughly 80% of over 350 genotyped donors. Whole-study results and caveats: The classifier was said to identify cytomegalovirus status with high specificity and sensitivity. Presence/absence analyses took donor sequencing depth as roughly uniform.

PCR employed 60 Vbeta and 13 Jbeta primers. The table came from immunoSEQ multiplex PCR; TCRdb's copy has only in-frame clones and leaves some out. The sample carries some 77,000 clones, 75% to 90% recorded once. The germline CDR1 and CDR2 sequences are MNHEY and SMNVEV (reference sequence). The length of the CDR3 is 17 residues. V lost 5 bases and J lost 9; bases outside the gene matches: 16. On this clone: Its specificity is unknown.

The chain is built from TRBV27 and TRBJ2-1, with 10 positions matching TRBD2. The sequenced sample consisted of PBMCs. The clonotype comes from a man in his fifties or sixties in good health and CMV-seropositive. CDR3 amino acids: CASSLGRGLAGAVEQFF. CDR3 in DNA: TGTGCCAGCAGTCTAGGGAGGGGGCTAGCGGGAGCGGTTGAGCAGTTCTTC.